This is a list of T cell receptor beta chains from one sample in a study of blood T cells in healthy people across ages. TCRdb reprocessed the 5' RACE reads via MiXCR and lists one record per CDR3 protein. The table lists hundreds of thousands of distinct CDR3 sequences, under 30% of them singletons. These records were also assigned to another study, of T cells of mothers and their children.

Sample: blood. The origin of the receptors is a boy aged 5 to 17 in good health. Each CDR3 is given with its conserved first and last residue. The D gene is left open where the match is weak. Part of the rows lack a size; the others show once, few, many or a class for expanded clones.

clone_size: many
d_call: -
v_call: TRBV5-6
j_call: TRBJ2-5
cdr3_aa: CASSLQGVQETQYF
cdr3_nt: TGTGCCAGCAGCTTACAGGGTGTCCAAGAGACCCAGTACTTC

clone_size: few
d_call: TRBD2
v_call: TRBV11-2
j_call: TRBJ2-3
cdr3_aa: CATTTGRASTDTQYF
cdr3_nt: TGTGCCACCACCACTGGGAGGGCCAGCACAGATACGCAGTATTTT

clone_size: -
d_call: -
v_call: TRBV12-3/TRBV12-4
j_call: TRBJ1-2
cdr3_aa: CASSPQFPREYGYTF
cdr3_nt: TGTGCCAGCAGTCCGCAGTTTCCGAGGGAGTATGGCTACACCTTC

clone_size: -
d_call: TRBD1
v_call: TRBV5-1
j_call: TRBJ2-7
cdr3_aa: CARTRGPYEQYF
cdr3_nt: TGCGCCAGGACCAGGGGGCCCTACGAGCAGTACTTC

clone_size: -
d_call: TRBD2
v_call: TRBV7-9
j_call: TRBJ2-7
cdr3_aa: CASSLSAGVNEQYF
cdr3_nt: TGTGCCAGCAGCTTATCAGCGGGAGTCAACGAGCAGTACTTC

clone_size: few
d_call: -
v_call: TRBV28
j_call: TRBJ2-5
cdr3_aa: CASRSQGPETQCF
cdr3_nt: TGTGCCAGCAGGTCACAGGGCCCGGAGACCCAGTGCTTC

clone_size: few
d_call: TRBD2
v_call: TRBV12-5
j_call: TRBJ2-1
cdr3_aa: CASGFYSGGPTNEQFF
cdr3_nt: TGTGCTAGTGGTTTTTATTCGGGGGGGCCGACAAATGAGCAGTTCTTC

clone_size: few
d_call: -
v_call: TRBV12-3/TRBV12-4
j_call: TRBJ2-1
cdr3_aa: CASSHNDRFNEQFF
cdr3_nt: TGTGCCAGCAGCCATAATGACAGGTTCAATGAGCAGTTCTTC

clone_size: few
d_call: -
v_call: TRBV12-3/TRBV12-4
j_call: TRBJ1-1
cdr3_aa: CASSSSSGLNTEAFF
cdr3_nt: TGTGCCAGCAGTTCTTCCTCGGGGCTGAACACTGAAGCTTTCTTT

clone_size: -
d_call: -
v_call: TRBV20-1
j_call: TRBJ2-2
cdr3_aa: CSASSFVPGTTYTGELFF
cdr3_nt: TGCAGTGCTAGTAGCTTCGTTCCGGGGACAACCTACACCGGGGAGCTGTTTTTT

clone_size: few
d_call: TRBD1
v_call: TRBV5-1
j_call: TRBJ1-1
cdr3_aa: CASSLTGVETEAFF
cdr3_nt: TGCGCCAGCAGTCTGACAGGGGTGGAGACTGAAGCTTTCTTT

clone_size: -
d_call: -
v_call: TRBV4-3
j_call: TRBJ1-6
cdr3_aa: CASSQDTGEDSPLHF
cdr3_nt: TGCGCCAGCAGCCAAGATACGGGGGAGGATTCACCCCTCCACTTT

clone_size: -
d_call: TRBD2
v_call: TRBV7-2
j_call: TRBJ2-3
cdr3_aa: CASSLNRLAGSGTDTQYF
cdr3_nt: TGTGCCAGCAGCTTAAATCGGCTAGCGGGTTCTGGCACAGATACGCAGTATTTT

clone_size: many
d_call: -
v_call: TRBV3-1
j_call: TRBJ1-4
cdr3_aa: CASSQDHPARPEKLFF
cdr3_nt: TGTGCCAGCAGCCAAGATCACCCCGCTCGGCCTGAAAAACTGTTTTTT